This record concerns one T cell receptor beta chain sequence. Its antigen is currently unknown. After removal of 4 bases from V and 1 base from J, the junction contained 3 bases not matched to a gene. The CDR3 is 14 amino acids. Per the germline V gene, CDR1 is SGDLS and CDR2 is YYNGEE. This sample is part of a study of graft-versus-host responses after intestinal transplantation. Broader study findings: Association was observed between peak circulating GvH clone levels and early post-transplant HvG declines.

Repertoires were generated with immunoSEQ multiplex PCR, while TCRdb's copy carries only in-frame clones and drops some. This table holds 70,000 to 80,000 clones, about nine tenths found once. V usage is TRBV9 and J usage is TRBJ1-1, with 8 bases lining up with TRBD1. The source was unstimulated CD8+ T cells sorted from spleen or lymph node cells, collected before intestinal transplant. This clonotype was sampled from a human donor who received an intestinal transplant. CDR3 region: CASSIGTGNTEAFF. In nucleotides, the CDR3 is TGTGCCAGCAGCATCGGGACAGGGAACACTGAAGCTTTCTTT.